These 23 T cell receptor beta chains were all obtained from the same sample, sequenced in a study of cytomegalovirus exposure and HLA in healthy donors. Vbeta (60) and Jbeta (13) primers were used in the PCR. Produced via immunoSEQ multiplex PCR; TCRdb's table is partial and in-frame only. The data hold about 150,000 clones, with approximately 82% observed a single time. The material sequenced was PBMCs. The receptors shown here come from a woman aged 45-60 years in good health and CMV-seropositive.

The chain couples TRBV13 to TRBJ1-3; the match to TRBD1 covers 8 bases. The CDR3 contains 16 residues. V lost 8 bases and J lost 6; bases outside the gene matches: 15. CDR1 PRHDT and CDR2 FYEKMQ come from the germline V gene (reference sequence). The chain's CDR3 is CASGTGQESPQNTIYF. DNA for the CDR3: TGTGCCAGCGGCACGGGACAGGAATCCCCTCAAAACACCATATATTTT.

The rearrangement uses TRBV11-2 and TRBJ1-4; no definite D call. V lost 3 bases, J lost 10 bases, and 9 bases lay in between. Germline CDR1 SGHAT, CDR2 FQNNGV. The CDR3 covers 12 residues. CDR3 protein: CASSFQVGKLFF. The CDR3 DNA follows: TGTGCCAGCAGCTTCCAGGTGGGAAAACTGTTTTTT.

V usage is TRBV7-3 and J usage is TRBJ1-2, with 11 bases lining up with TRBD1. After removal of 0 bases from V and 5 bases from J, the junction contained 11 bases not matched to a gene. Germline assignment: CDR1 SGHTA and CDR2 FQGTGA. The CDR3 is 18 residues long. This CDR3 reads CASSLTLMDRGPAYGYTF. The DNA for the CDR3 is TGTGCCAGCAGCTTAACGTTAATGGACAGGGGGCCTGCTTATGGCTACACCTTC.

In DNA, the CDR3 is TGTGCCAGCAGTAGGGGAGGGGAGCAGTTCTTC. It codes for CASSRGGEQFF. The chain carries TRBV27 and TRBJ2-1, with TRBD2 matching over 7 bases. The V and J ends lost 5 bases and 10 bases, in that order; junction bases with no gene match: 2. Per the germline V gene, CDR1 is MNHEY and CDR2 is SMNVEV (reference sequence). This CDR3 has 11 residues.

The chain couples TRBV7-9 to TRBJ2-1, with a tentative D call TRBD1 (6 bases). Germline V gives CDR1 SEHNR, CDR2 FQNEAQ (reference sequence). The CDR3 has 15 amino acids. V was clipped by 4 bases and J by 4 bases, with 14 bases between them. CDR3 sequence (DNA): TGTGCCAGCAGCTCACAGGGAAGGGGTTACAATGAGCAGTTCTTC. Amino acids: CASSSQGRGYNEQFF.

The chain links TRBV11-2 to TRBJ1-1; no reliable D call. The CDR3 totals 12 residues. V was trimmed by 1 base and J by 4 bases, leaving 4 bases between them. CDR1 and CDR2 (germline): SGHAT, FQNNGV. CDR3 sequence reads: CASSLVGTEAFF. Here the CDR3 DNA reads TGTGCCAGCAGCTTAGTCGGCACTGAAGCTTTCTTT.

V and J are TRBV6-1 and TRBJ2-7; D perhaps matches TRBD2 (5 bases). Trimming shortened V by 6 bases and J by 2 bases, and 8 bases separated the two germline ends. This CDR3 comprises 12 residues. CDR1 is MNHNS, CDR2 SASEGT, per germline. DNA for the CDR3: TGTGCCAGCAGGACTAAAACCTACGAGCAGTACTTC. It codes for CASRTKTYEQYF.

V gene TRBV4-3 combines with J gene TRBJ2-7; 8 bases agree with TRBD1. V was clipped by 3 bases and J by 3 bases; unmatched bases: 7. The CDR3 is 15 amino acids. CDR1 is LGHNA and CDR2 is YSLEER in the germline V gene. DNA for the CDR3: TGCGCCAGCAGCCACGGACAGGGACGAATCTACGAGCAGTACTTC. This translates into CASSHGQGRIYEQYF.

In this sample, this clone turned up once. The gene calls are TRBV7-2 and TRBJ2-7, with D tentatively TRBD1 (5 bases). The CDR3 contains 14 residues. The germline V gene encodes CDR1 SGHTA and CDR2 FQGNSA. Trimming cost V 0 bases and J 5 bases, with 11 bases left between them. CDR3 sequence reads: CASSLANSGHEQYF. The CDR3 DNA reads as TGTGCCAGCAGCTTAGCGAATTCAGGGCACGAGCAGTACTTC.

The chain joins TRBV5-1 to TRBJ1-1; D might be TRBD1 (6 bases). Germline V gives CDR1 SGHRS, CDR2 YFSETQ. Between the trimmed V and J ends, which lost 7 bases and 0 bases, there was a span of 19 bases. CDR3 length equals 16 residues. The DNA for the CDR3 is TGCGCCAGCTCATCCGGTCGGGACAAATTGAACACTGAAGCTTTCTTT. Protein sequence: CASSSGRDKLNTEAFF. Full variable domain (outside the CDR3, taken from reference TRBV5-1 and TRBJ1-1): KAGVTQTPRYLIKTRGQQVTLSCSPISGHRSVSWYQQTPGQGLQFLFEYFSETQRNKGNFPGRFSGRQFSNSRSEMNVSTLELGDSALYLCASSSGRDKLNTEAFFGQGTRLTVV.

This clone has a handful of counts. J is TRBJ2-1 and V is TRBV10-3; 7 bases agree with TRBD2. Germline CDR1 and CDR2: ENHRY and SYGVKD. After removal of 7 bases from V and 7 bases from J, the junction contained 4 bases not matched to a gene. The CDR3 covers 12 residues. The CDR3 DNA sequence: TGTGCCATCACTGGGGGGGGGAATGAGCAGTTCTTC. Protein: CAITGGGNEQFF.

J is TRBJ1-1 and V is TRBV6-6; D is possibly TRBD1 (5 bases). CDR3 length: 16 amino acids. V was trimmed by 4 bases and J by 3 bases, leaving 18 bases between them. Germline CDR1 and CDR2: MNHNY and SVGAGI (reference sequence). CDR3 in DNA: TGTGCCAGCAGTTCCCGGCAGGGAAGATTGGACACTGAAGCTTTCTTT. This codes for CASSSRQGRLDTEAFF.

This clone was counted a few times. The genes are TRBV30 and TRBJ2-7; 7 bases align to TRBD1. Germline CDR1 is GTSNPN and CDR2 is SVGIG (reference sequence). This CDR3 has 14 amino acids. After removal of 4 bases from V and 1 base from J, the junction contained 7 bases not matched to a gene. CDR3 sequence (DNA): TGTGCCTGGACCAACCCGGGACAGTCCTACGAGCAGTACTTC. This encodes CAWTNPGQSYEQYF.

V is TRBV15 and J is TRBJ2-7; TRBD2 might be the D (5 bases). Trimming left V 1 base short and J 3 bases short, with 13 bases between. The CDR3 has 15 residues. The germline V gene encodes CDR1 LNHNV and CDR2 YYDKDF (reference sequence). CDR3 nucleotide sequence: TGTGCCACCAGCAGAGGGGAGAGACTGAGCTACGAGCAGTACTTC. Translation gives CATSRGERLSYEQYF.

This rearrangement joins TRBV10-2 to TRBJ2-1, with D tentatively TRBD1 (6 bases). CDR1 is WSHSY, CDR2 SAAADI, per germline. Between the trimmed V and J ends, which lost 7 bases and 7 bases, there was a span of 11 bases. This CDR3 is 12 amino acids long. As DNA, the CDR3 is TGCGCCAGCAATTCAGGGGTTAATGAGCAGTTCTTC. Translated: CASNSGVNEQFF.

This clone appeared a few times. The chain joins TRBV27 to TRBJ2-1; a weak D match, TRBD2 (7 bases). The germline V and J ends were trimmed by 1 base and 6 bases, with 10 bases remaining between them. The CDR3 contains 14 residues. Germline V gene sequence: CDR1 MNHEY, CDR2 SMNVEV (reference sequence). The CDR3 nucleotides are TGTGCCAGCAGTTTATATGGGGGGGCCAATGAGCAGTTCTTC. Residues: CASSLYGGANEQFF.

This clone was observed a single time. One junction end disagrees with the germline gene, perhaps due to a read error. The rearrangement uses TRBV7-9 and TRBJ2-1; TRBD2 matches 8 bases. The CDR3 consists of 18 residues. CDR1 is SEHNR, CDR2 FQNEAQ, per germline (reference sequence). CDR3 sequence reads: CSSSLVSGGFSSYNEQFF. The DNA for the CDR3 is TGTTCCAGCAGCTTAGTCAGCGGGGGCTTTAGCTCCTACAATGAGCAGTTCTTC.

In this sample, this clone turned up a few times. The rearrangement joins TRBV6-1 to TRBJ2-7; 7 positions match TRBD2. This CDR3 contains 12 residues. CDR1 MNHNS and CDR2 SASEGT come from the germline V gene. J lost 2 bases, V lost 10 bases, and 5 bases had no gene match. CDR3 in amino acids: CATHREAYEQYF. In nucleotides, the CDR3 is TGTGCCACCCACCGGGAGGCCTACGAGCAGTACTTC.

The chain joins TRBV18 to TRBJ2-5, with 8 bases matching TRBD2. The CDR3 contains 13 residues. Germline CDR1 KGHSH, CDR2 LQKENI. The V gene end was trimmed by 6 bases and the J gene end by 5 bases; junction bases not matched to a gene: 5. CDR3 nucleotide sequence: TGTGCCAGCTCGCGGACTAGCCAGGAGACCCAGTACTTC. This translates into CASSRTSQETQYF.

This clone has only one observation. The chain links TRBV11-3 to TRBJ2-7; 8 bases line up with TRBD1. The CDR3 spans 14 residues. Germline lookup yields CDR1 SGHNT and CDR2 YENEEA. The trim removed 4 bases at V and 4 bases at J, leaving 6 bases unmatched. The CDR3 sequence is CASSYGQGRYEQYF. In DNA, the CDR3 is TGTGCCAGCAGCTACGGACAGGGAAGGTACGAGCAGTACTTC.

The rearrangement links TRBV28 to TRBJ1-5, with a tentative D call TRBD1 (5 bases). Trimming removed 7 bases from V and 4 bases from J, with 8 bases in between. The CDR3 is 12 residues long. Germline CDR1 and CDR2: MDHEN and SYDVKM. The CDR3 protein is CASNQGNQPQHF. The CDR3 bases are TGTGCCAGCAACCAGGGTAATCAGCCCCAGCATTTT.

The J gene is TRBJ1-1, the V gene TRBV7-9; no definite D call. V was cut by 5 bases and J by 4 bases, with 5 bases left in between. Germline CDR1 is SEHNR and CDR2 is FQNEAQ (reference sequence). CDR3 length equals 11 residues. CDR3 loop: CASSPFTEAFF. In DNA, the CDR3 is TGTGCCAGCAGCCCATTCACTGAAGCTTTCTTT. The complete variable domain, with remaining parts taken from reference TRBV7-9 and TRBJ1-1, reads DTGVSQNPRHKITKRGQNVTFRCDPISEHNRLYWYRQTLGQGPEFLTYFQNEAQLEKSRLLSDRFSAERPKGSFSTLEIQRTEQGDSAMYLCASSPFTEAFFGQGTRLTVV.

The genes are TRBV2 and TRBJ1-1; D might be TRBD1 (6 bases). This CDR3 has 12 amino acids. Deletions cut 5 bases from V and 6 bases from J, with 10 bases between. Germline V lookup: CDR1 SNHLY, CDR2 FYNNEI. In DNA form, the CDR3 reads TGTGCCAGCAGTATCACAGGGTCTGAAGCTTTCTTT. Its protein is CASSITGSEAFF.